This T cell receptor beta chain was profiled in a study of T cell responses to AZD1222 COVID-19 vaccine. Method: immunoSEQ multiplex PCR; TCRdb's copy keeps in-frame clones and lacks some. The data hold around 140,000 clones, with roughly 92% observed a single time. With 4 bases clipped from V and 7 bases from J, the junction kept 13 bases outside the gene matches. Germline V gene lookup returns CDR1 MGHRA and CDR2 YSYEKL. The CDR3 contains 16 residues. Sequenced material: peripheral blood, taken on day 0 of AZD1222 vaccination. This chain connects TRBV4-1 to TRBJ2-1; 7 nucleotides align to TRBD2. The clonotype was recovered from an adult in good health. CDR3 loop: CASSPTKGGSKNEQFF. In DNA, the CDR3 is TGCGCCAGCAGCCCTACGAAAGGCGGGAGTAAGAATGAGCAGTTCTTC.